These T cell receptor beta chains were read from a single sample in a study of blood T cell repertoires in COVID-19. Sequenced by immunoSEQ multiplex PCR; TCRdb stores in-frame clones only, minus some. The sample yields approximately 330,000 clones, around 90% seen once. Specimen: peripheral blood. The receptors were gathered from a woman aged 35 to 49 with COVID-19, enrolled during active disease. Both conserved end residues are trimmed from each CDR3. Only part of the rows carry a size: once, few, many, or a class if the clone is expanded.

CDR3 protein: ASKGATEAF
V gene: TRBV12-3/TRBV12-4
J gene: TRBJ1-1
clone size: .

CDR3 protein: ASSVGGAFNEKLF
V gene: TRBV9
J gene: TRBJ1-4
clone size: .

CDR3 protein: ASSPGGEGQPQH
V gene: TRBV28
J gene: TRBJ1-5
clone size: .

CDR3 protein: ASSIGRRNSNQPQH
V gene: TRBV19
J gene: TRBJ1-5
clone size: .

CDR3 protein: AGGGQGNYEQY
V gene: TRBV7-9
J gene: TRBJ2-7
clone size: few

CDR3 protein: ASSLGTRGRSSGNTIY
V gene: TRBV7-9
J gene: TRBJ1-3
clone size: .

CDR3 protein: ASSFWGSTDTQY
V gene: TRBV6-5
J gene: TRBJ2-3
clone size: .

CDR3 protein: ASSFVGYEQY
V gene: TRBV12-3/TRBV12-4
J gene: TRBJ2-7
clone size: .

CDR3 protein: ASSFGREETQY
V gene: TRBV7-3
J gene: TRBJ2-5
clone size: .

CDR3 protein: ASSTGSSGYGYT
V gene: TRBV6-4
J gene: TRBJ1-2
clone size: .

CDR3 protein: ASSIPGLAGGRELF
V gene: TRBV19
J gene: TRBJ2-2
clone size: once

CDR3 protein: ASSKHRGLTSYEQY
V gene: TRBV19
J gene: TRBJ2-7
clone size: .

CDR3 protein: ASSLGAPRDEQF
V gene: TRBV7-8
J gene: TRBJ2-1
clone size: .

CDR3 protein: ASSQTPGTVTGELF
V gene: TRBV4-3
J gene: TRBJ2-2
clone size: .

CDR3 protein: ASSQGSGRTDTQY
V gene: TRBV9
J gene: TRBJ2-3
clone size: once

CDR3 protein: ASSDGAEPGTDTQY
V gene: TRBV6-4
J gene: TRBJ2-3
clone size: .

CDR3 protein: ATSEGRYQPQH
V gene: TRBV2
J gene: TRBJ1-5
clone size: .

CDR3 protein: ASSRTGGSSSNQPQH
V gene: TRBV7-2
J gene: TRBJ1-5
clone size: .

CDR3 protein: ASGTQGGLGETQY
V gene: TRBV7-3
J gene: TRBJ2-5
clone size: .

CDR3 protein: ASSTGQVVSYGYT
V gene: TRBV19
J gene: TRBJ1-2
clone size: .

CDR3 protein: ASKPPGTFNEKLF
V gene: TRBV6-5
J gene: TRBJ1-4
clone size: .

CDR3 protein: ASSLAGEGYYEQY
V gene: TRBV5-5
J gene: TRBJ2-7
clone size: .

CDR3 protein: ASVGPKPGLAIEQY
V gene: TRBV28
J gene: TRBJ2-7
clone size: .

CDR3 protein: AWSEIVEQF
V gene: TRBV30
J gene: TRBJ2-1
clone size: .

CDR3 protein: ASSPAGGREKLF
V gene: TRBV27
J gene: TRBJ1-4
clone size: .

CDR3 protein: ASSSVVSSYNEQF
V gene: TRBV11-3
J gene: TRBJ2-1
clone size: .

CDR3 protein: ASSLSGGRTNTDTQY
V gene: TRBV7-6
J gene: TRBJ2-3
clone size: once

CDR3 protein: ASSLDGGGIDEQF
V gene: TRBV28
J gene: TRBJ2-1
clone size: .

CDR3 protein: ASSLGRGAADTQY
V gene: TRBV11-2
J gene: TRBJ2-3
clone size: once

CDR3 protein: ASSLGLSVEQY
V gene: TRBV7-2
J gene: TRBJ2-7
clone size: once

CDR3 protein: ASSEDYSEQY
V gene: TRBV28
J gene: TRBJ2-7
clone size: .

CDR3 protein: AISRDRASSGANVLT
V gene: TRBV10-3
J gene: TRBJ2-6
clone size: .

CDR3 protein: ASSRPGQGIEQY
V gene: TRBV18
J gene: TRBJ2-7
clone size: .

CDR3 protein: ASSQDDTGMGAF
V gene: TRBV3-1/TRBV3-2
J gene: TRBJ1-1
clone size: few

CDR3 protein: ASSLSHAYSIDTQY
V gene: TRBV28
J gene: TRBJ2-3
clone size: .

CDR3 protein: ASSSSSGLNTEAF
V gene: TRBV5-1
J gene: TRBJ1-1
clone size: .

CDR3 protein: ASIARRDYGYT
V gene: TRBV2
J gene: TRBJ1-2
clone size: few

CDR3 protein: AWTPDRTGGLSGNTIY
V gene: TRBV30
J gene: TRBJ1-3
clone size: once

CDR3 protein: ASQGYTHSPLH
V gene: TRBV28
J gene: TRBJ1-6
clone size: .

CDR3 protein: ASRRTGPNTEAF
V gene: TRBV5-6
J gene: TRBJ1-1
clone size: .

CDR3 protein: AISPGGTQNTGELF
V gene: TRBV10-3
J gene: TRBJ2-2
clone size: .

CDR3 protein: ASGLRGLGYNEQF
V gene: TRBV12-5
J gene: TRBJ2-1
clone size: .

CDR3 protein: ASTHTGTHEQY
V gene: TRBV28
J gene: TRBJ2-7
clone size: few

CDR3 protein: ASSLRQGYGYT
V gene: TRBV6-5
J gene: TRBJ1-2
clone size: .

CDR3 protein: ASSQDKGRKAF
V gene: TRBV4-3
J gene: TRBJ1-1
clone size: .

CDR3 protein: ASSPSSPGNTEAF
V gene: TRBV3-1/TRBV3-2
J gene: TRBJ1-1
clone size: .

CDR3 protein: ASSQTGYGYT
V gene: TRBV4-3
J gene: TRBJ1-2
clone size: .

CDR3 protein: ASSPGDRADEQY
V gene: TRBV18
J gene: TRBJ2-7
clone size: .

CDR3 protein: ASSIRSRGRHTLYEQY
V gene: TRBV19
J gene: TRBJ2-7
clone size: .

CDR3 protein: ASTLRGQGKSGTNEKLF
V gene: TRBV27
J gene: TRBJ1-4
clone size: .

CDR3 protein: AWSVQRGSYNEQF
V gene: TRBV30
J gene: TRBJ2-1
clone size: .

CDR3 protein: ASSLQGGSYGYT
V gene: TRBV5-1
J gene: TRBJ1-2
clone size: .

CDR3 protein: ASSYLPGVGEAF
V gene: TRBV6-2/TRBV6-3
J gene: TRBJ1-1
clone size: .

CDR3 protein: ASSIQGSLSQETQY
V gene: TRBV28
J gene: TRBJ2-5
clone size: .

CDR3 protein: ASSTGLRNTIY
V gene: TRBV2
J gene: TRBJ1-3
clone size: .

CDR3 protein: ASSFNRGPYEQY
V gene: TRBV5-1
J gene: TRBJ2-7
clone size: few

CDR3 protein: ASSQDLTVGVREQF
V gene: TRBV4-3
J gene: TRBJ2-1
clone size: once

CDR3 protein: ASSFLGQSEQY
V gene: TRBV6-5
J gene: TRBJ2-7
clone size: once

CDR3 protein: ASSLQGTGELF
V gene: TRBV7-2
J gene: TRBJ2-2
clone size: .

CDR3 protein: ASSLRIRRTGTVSPLH
V gene: TRBV28
J gene: TRBJ1-6
clone size: .